Below are 13 T cell receptor beta chains sequenced from a single sample in a study of OX40 agonist ivuxolimab in advanced cancers. TCRdb's copy holds only in-frame clones and misses some; the assay was immunoSEQ multiplex PCR. The table lists about 51,000 clones, around 77% of them singletons. The sequenced sample was CD4+ or CD8+ T cells sorted from blood, obtained in a trial of the OX40 agonist ivuxolimab. The source is an adult with an advanced solid tumor such as melanoma, head and neck, liver or kidney cancer.

This chain connects TRBV5-1 to TRBJ1-2, with a weak D call TRBD1 (5 bases). CDR3 length equals 14 residues. CDR1 SGHRS and CDR2 YFSETQ come from the germline V gene. Deletions cut 0 bases from V and 3 bases from J, with 9 bases between. The CDR3 spells CASSLGGGDYGYTF. The DNA for the CDR3 is TGCGCCAGCAGCTTGGGCGGAGGGGACTATGGCTACACCTTC. Looking up the rest from reference TRBV5-1 and TRBJ1-2 gives the full variable domain: KAGVTQTPRYLIKTRGQQVTLSCSPISGHRSVSWYQQTPGQGLQFLFEYFSETQRNKGNFPGRFSGRQFSNSRSEMNVSTLELGDSALYLCASSLGGGDYGYTFGSGTRLTVV.

This chain uses TRBV2 with TRBJ1-1; 7 bases align to TRBD1. CDR3 length: 14 amino acids. The trim removed 6 bases at V and 4 bases at J, leaving 8 bases unmatched. Germline CDR1 SNHLY, CDR2 FYNNEI. This CDR3 reads CASREQGSSTEAFF. The CDR3 region has the DNA TGTGCCAGCAGGGAACAGGGGTCTAGCACTGAAGCTTTCTTT.

The CDR3 loop reads CASSQDWGSTDTQYF. CDR3 DNA sequence: TGTGCCAGCAGCCAAGATTGGGGGAGCACAGATACGCAGTATTTT. V is TRBV4-2 and J is TRBJ2-3, with D perhaps assigned TRBD1 or TRBD2 (5 bases each). V was shortened by 0 bases and J by 0 bases, with 7 bases between the two germline ends. Looked up from germline, CDR1 is LGHNA and CDR2 is YNFKEQ. The CDR3 runs to 15 residues.

V usage is TRBV7-9 and J usage is TRBJ2-5, with D unresolved. Deletions cut 0 bases from V and 0 bases from J, with 11 bases between. The CDR3 covers 16 residues. CDR1 and CDR2 from the germline V gene are SEHNR and FQNEAQ (reference sequence). CDR3 loop: CASSLAGLRYQETQYF. DNA of the CDR3: TGTGCCAGCAGCTTAGCGGGATTGAGGTACCAAGAGACCCAGTACTTC.

The genes are TRBV6-1 and TRBJ2-7; 9 positions match TRBD1. The germline CDR1 and CDR2 sequences are MNHNS and SASEGT. V was pared by 2 bases and J by 3 bases, with 11 bases of the junction left unmatched. CDR3 length: 17 amino acids. CDR3 sequence reads: CASSELSGTGLYYEQYF. The CDR3, as DNA: TGTGCCAGCAGTGAACTCTCCGGGACAGGGCTCTACTACGAGCAGTACTTC.

The CDR3 region is CASSYQGRAFF. CDR3 sequence (DNA): TGTGCCAGCAGTTATCAGGGACGGGCTTTCTTT. The chain couples TRBV6-5 to TRBJ1-1; possible D gene TRBD1, 5 bases. CDR1 MNHEY and CDR2 SVGAGI come from the germline V gene. V lost 3 bases and J lost 11, with 10 bases in between. This CDR3 contains 11 residues.

The rearrangement joins TRBV5-5 to TRBJ2-7, with 11 bases aligning to TRBD1. The CDR3 is 14 residues long. The V segment lost 6 bases and the J segment 4 bases; nucleotides outside the gene matches: 6. The V gene's germline CDR1 is SGHKS and CDR2 YYEKEE (reference sequence). The CDR3 nucleotides are TGTGCCAGCACTCCGGGACAGGGGGTTTACGAGCAGTACTTC. As protein: CASTPGQGVYEQYF. Using reference TRBV5-5 and TRBJ2-7 for the parts outside the CDR3, the full variable domain is DAGVTQSPTHLIKTRGQQVTLRCSPISGHKSVSWYQQVLGQGPQFIFQYYEKEERGRGNFPDRFSARQFPNYSSELNVNALLLGDSALYLCASTPGQGVYEQYFGPGTRLTVT.

This clone appeared a single time. CDR3 protein: CAIRDLAGGEQFF. CDR3 coding DNA: TGTGCCATCAGGGACCTAGCGGGCGGGGAGCAGTTCTTC. The V and J genes are TRBV10-3 and TRBJ2-1, with 8 bases lining up with TRBD2. The germline CDR1 and CDR2 sequences are ENHRY and SYGVKD. The CDR3 totals 13 residues. V was clipped by 6 bases and J by 10 bases; unmatched bases: 8.

This rearrangement joins TRBV6-5 to TRBJ1-2; 7 bases agree with TRBD1. This CDR3 spans 16 amino acids. The trim removed 2 bases at V and 4 bases at J, leaving 10 bases unmatched. Germline CDR1 and CDR2: MNHEY and SVGAGI. CDR3 protein: CASSYSQGESVYGYTF. The DNA of the CDR3 is TGTGCCAGCAGTTACAGCCAGGGGGAGTCGGTCTATGGCTACACCTTC.

The genes are TRBV7-9 and TRBJ2-3, with 10 bases lining up with TRBD2. Germline values: CDR1 SEHNR, CDR2 FQNEAQ (reference sequence). The V segment lost 2 bases and the J segment 0 bases; nucleotides outside the gene matches: 8. CDR3 size: 18 residues. The CDR3 sequence: CASSLPPRLAGSTDTQYF. Written as DNA, the CDR3 is TGTGCCAGCAGCTTACCTCCACGACTAGCGGGCAGCACAGATACGCAGTATTTT.

The chain has TRBV11-2 and TRBJ2-1; unclear D gene. This CDR3 is 13 amino acids long. Germline assignment: CDR1 SGHAT and CDR2 FQNNGV. V lost 0 bases and J 13 bases, leaving 13 bases between the germline ends. CDR3 bases: TGTGCCAGCAGCTTAGAAGAGATTACCACACAGTTCTTC. Translation gives CASSLEEITTQFF.

The chain joins TRBV27 to TRBJ2-5; 9 bases fit TRBD2. The J call may be in error: the DNA end matches TRBJ2-7 better. The germline gives CDR1 MNHEY, CDR2 SMNVEV (reference sequence). The length of the CDR3 is 14 residues. CDR3 sequence: CASSRAGGVYEQYF. In DNA, the CDR3 is TGTGCCAGCAGTAGGGCGGGAGGGGTATACGAGCAGTACTTC.

V gene TRBV28 combines with J gene TRBJ2-7, with D perhaps matching TRBD1 (6 bases). This CDR3 has 14 amino acids. V shed 2 bases and J shed 5 bases, with 13 bases lying between them. In germline, CDR1 is MDHEN, CDR2 SYDVKM. CDR3 region: CASSLTRGIDEQYF. The DNA for the CDR3 is TGTGCCAGCAGTTTAACTAGGGGGATTGACGAGCAGTACTTC.